The source of this T cell receptor beta chain is a study of cytomegalovirus exposure and HLA in healthy donors. Across the whole study: Earlier sequencing of about 179 million T cells yielded roughly 120 million unique TCR beta sequences.

Germline V CDR1 and CDR2: SGHTA, FQGNSA. The CDR3 has 15 residues. The V and J ends lost 2 bases and 0 bases respectively, with 11 bases between them. To note about this clone: Its target is unknown.

Study-wide findings and caveats: Most of the TCR beta V segments (in an earlier analysis) were productive either about 87% or about 30% of the time. When a later analysis compared HLA-associated TCR beta chains with equally common others, the HLA-associated chains turned out to be more clonally expanded and to have lower generation probabilities.

Primers included in the PCR were 60 Vbeta and 13 Jbeta primers. Sequenced by immunoSEQ multiplex PCR; TCRdb stores in-frame clones only, minus some. Of roughly 99,000 clones listed, 70% to 85% are singletons. Sequenced: PBMCs. The receptor's source is a male donor in good health and CMV-seronegative. V usage is TRBV7-2 and J usage is TRBJ2-7; D is possibly TRBD1 (7 bases). CDR3 coding DNA: TGTGCCAGCAGCTTATCGGGGGACAGCTCCTACGAGCAGTACTTC. As protein: CASSLSGDSSYEQYF.